This section outlines one TCR beta chain sequence together with its context. The entry originates in a study of blood T cell repertoires in COVID-19. Study context: Acute-phase and convalescent COVID-19 samples originated in the United States, Italy and Spain. Sample material is recorded as cDNA or gDNA derived from T cells, B-cell-depleted T cells, or PBMCs.

Per the original methods: Reference gene primer amplification gave estimated nucleated cell counts. Using immunoSEQ multiplex PCR, the repertoire was profiled, and TCRdb retains in-frame clones only, with some absent. V and J calls and clone size come straight from that table; D and trimming were deduced from the DNA. The sample carries 250,000 to 350,000 clones, around 83% recorded once. CDR1 is SGHTA, CDR2 FQGTGA, per germline. The junction had 11 bases not matched to a gene; V was cut back by 4 bases and J by 4 bases. The CDR3 runs 16 residues. The sequence was collected from a woman between 50 and 59 years old with acute or convalescent COVID-19. The chain combines TRBV7-3 with TRBJ2-3; 7 bases match TRBD2. Sequencing was done on a sample of peripheral blood. CDR3 coding DNA: TGTGCCAGCAGCTCAACGATTGGCGGGGGTCCAGATACGCAGTATTTT. It specifies CASSSTIGGGPDTQYF.